These T cell receptor beta chains were read from a single sample in a study of shared clonotypes between healthy human individuals. Sequencing was performed with immunoSEQ multiplex PCR; in TCRdb, only in-frame clones are kept and a portion is missing. The sample has around 480,000 clones; 75% to 80% are singletons. Source material: PBMCs. The receptors derive from a woman aged 40-49 years in good health. Some clones in this sample may be carry-over from other donors' samples. Both conserved end residues are part of each CDR3. The D gene is left open where the match is weak. For some rows the clone size is stated as once, few or many, or as a class when expanded; others skip it.

clone size | J gene | D gene | V gene | CDR3 protein | CDR3 DNA
few | TRBJ1-5 | NA | TRBV28 | CASSAQTGNQPQHF | TGTGCCAGCAGTGCCCAGACGGGGAATCAGCCCCAGCATTTT
once | TRBJ1-6 | TRBD1 | TRBV5-1 | CASSLLGQGLSPLHF | TGCGCCAGCAGCCTACTGGGACAGGGGCTGTCACCCCTCCACTTT
NA | TRBJ1-1 | NA | TRBV2 | CASSEARLSEAFF | TGTGCCAGCAGTGAAGCGCGTCTGTCTGAAGCTTTCTTT
NA | TRBJ2-6 | NA | TRBV19 | CASIREASGANVLTF | TGTGCCAGTATCAGGGAGGCCTCTGGGGCCAACGTCCTGACTTTC
NA | TRBJ2-3 | NA | TRBV5-1 | CASSSSGSTDTQYF | TGCGCCAGCAGCTCAAGCGGGAGCACAGATACGCAGTATTTT
NA | TRBJ2-5 | TRBD2 | TRBV19 | CASSTASGRGEETQYF | TGTGCCAGTAGTACGGCTAGCGGGAGGGGTGAAGAGACCCAGTACTTC
NA | TRBJ2-5 | TRBD1 | TRBV19 | CASSMGQGRGWIHF | TGTGCCAGTAGTATGGGACAGGGGCGGGGATGGATTCACTTC
NA | TRBJ1-1 | NA | TRBV6-6 | CASSYPGPGGDTEAFF | TGTGCCAGCAGTTACCCGGGGCCAGGAGGGGACACTGAAGCTTTCTTT
once | TRBJ2-7 | TRBD2 | TRBV18 | CASSPPPAGAYEQYF | TGTGCCAGCTCACCACCCCCAGCGGGGGCCTACGAGCAGTACTTC
many | TRBJ2-7 | NA | TRBV10-2 | CASSVTPDEQYF | TGCGCCAGCAGTGTGACCCCGGACGAGCAGTACTTC
NA | TRBJ2-7 | NA | TRBV7-8 | CASSFPGGMDEQYF | TGTGCCAGCAGCTTCCCCGGTGGGATGGACGAGCAGTACTTC
once | TRBJ2-2 | TRBD2 | TRBV5-1 | CASSLVAGETGELFF | TGCGCCAGCAGCTTGGTAGCGGGAGAAACCGGGGAGCTGTTTTTT
NA | TRBJ2-3 | NA | TRBV2 | CASSYTDTQYF | TGTGCCAGCAGCTACACAGATACGCAGTATTTT
NA | TRBJ2-2 | NA | TRBV6-5 | CASSYRSGVGTGELFF | TGTGCCAGCAGTTACAGGTCAGGTGTCGGCACCGGGGAGCTGTTTTTT
NA | TRBJ1-3 | NA | TRBV10-3 | CAISEREPGNTIYF | TGTGCCATCAGTGAGCGGGAACCTGGAAACACCATATATTTT
NA | TRBJ1-2 | NA | TRBV30 | CAWSRGTSNYGYTF | TGTGCCTGGAGTCGCGGCACTTCTAACTATGGCTACACCTTC
NA | TRBJ2-5 | NA | TRBV7-7 | CASSPRLTGIQETQYF | TGTGCTAGCAGCCCAAGACTTACAGGGATCCAAGAGACCCAGTACTTC
once | TRBJ1-1 | NA | TRBV5-1 | CASSSNRQGGTEAFF | TGCGCCAGCAGCTCGAACCGACAAGGAGGCACTGAAGCTTTCTTT
NA | TRBJ2-5 | NA | TRBV5-1 | CASSLVPEQETQYF | TGCGCCAGCAGCTTGGTCCCGGAGCAAGAGACCCAGTACTTC
once | TRBJ2-1 | TRBD2 | TRBV7-3 | CASSSLGGSGSLNEQFF | TGTGCCAGCAGCTCCCTTGGCGGTAGCGGGAGCCTCAATGAGCAGTTCTTC
NA | TRBJ2-7 | TRBD2 | TRBV19 | CASSDSGSSYEQYF | TGTGCCAGTAGTGATAGCGGGAGCTCCTACGAGCAGTACTTC
NA | TRBJ2-1 | NA | TRBV11-3 | CASSNRASREQFF | TGTGCCAGCAGCAACCGGGCGTCCAGGGAGCAGTTCTTC
NA | TRBJ2-1 | NA | TRBV18 | CASSPLPDNEQFF | TGTGCCAGCTCACCACTCCCAGACAATGAGCAGTTCTTC
few | TRBJ2-5 | NA | TRBV7-7 | CASSLGPGGVKETQYF | TGTGCCAGCAGCTTAGGGCCCGGGGGCGTAAAAGAGACCCAGTACTTC
NA | TRBJ2-2 | NA | TRBV6-4 | CASSDSTSLTGELFF | TGTGCCAGCAGTGACTCTACTAGCTTAACCGGGGAGCTGTTTTTT
NA | TRBJ2-6 | NA | TRBV21-1 | CASSKVPVPGANVLTF | TGTGCCAGCAGCAAAGTTCCCGTCCCTGGGGCCAACGTCCTGACTTTC
NA | TRBJ1-2 | NA | TRBV10-3 | CAISESLVGYTF | TGTGCCATCAGTGAGTCGTTGGTTGGCTACACCTTC
NA | TRBJ1-4 | TRBD1 | TRBV5-4 | CASSSRQGGEKLFF | TGTGCCAGCAGCTCCAGACAGGGCGGTGAAAAACTGTTTTTT
NA | TRBJ2-5 | NA | TRBV9 | CASSVGGVRQETQYF | TGTGCCAGCAGCGTAGGCGGGGTTCGTCAGGAGACCCAGTACTTC
once | TRBJ2-1 | TRBD2 | TRBV6-1 | CASSDQPSGSSSNEQFF | TGTGCCAGCAGTGACCAGCCTAGCGGGAGTTCGTCGAATGAGCAGTTCTTC
NA | TRBJ2-7 | TRBD2 | TRBV6-5 | CASSRRLAGGYEQYF | TGTGCCAGCAGCCGAAGACTAGCGGGAGGCTACGAGCAGTACTTC
NA | TRBJ1-3 | NA | TRBV29-1 | CSVSIGSGNTIYF | TGCAGCGTTAGTATCGGCTCTGGAAACACCATATATTTT
NA | TRBJ2-7 | NA | TRBV19 | CASSIMDEQYF | TGTGCCAGTAGTATCATGGACGAGCAGTACTTC
NA | TRBJ2-1 | TRBD2 | TRBV30 | CAWRLAGSYNEQFF | TGTGCCTGGAGACTAGCGGGCTCCTACAATGAGCAGTTCTTC
NA | TRBJ2-5 | NA | TRBV18 | CASSPPNSAQETQYF | TGTGCCAGCTCACCACCGAACTCTGCCCAAGAGACCCAGTACTTC
NA | TRBJ2-7 | TRBD2 | TRBV5-4 | CASSLEGTSGRYEQYF | TGTGCCAGCAGCTTGGAGGGGACTAGCGGTCGCTACGAGCAGTACTTC
once | TRBJ1-5 | NA | TRBV28 | CASSDPGRVEQPQHF | TGTGCCAGCAGTGACCCCGGGAGGGTTGAGCAGCCCCAGCATTTT
few | TRBJ2-2 | TRBD1 | TRBV6-1 | CASSEPGQGATGELFF | TGTGCCAGCAGTGAACCGGGACAGGGAGCCACCGGGGAGCTGTTTTTT
once | TRBJ2-2 | NA | TRBV7-3 | CASSLRVGASNTGELFF | TGTGCCAGCAGCTTAAGGGTAGGGGCATCGAACACCGGGGAGCTGTTTTTT
NA | TRBJ2-5 | NA | TRBV27 | CASSWGQGETQYF | TGTGCCAGCAGCTGGGGGCAGGGAGAGACCCAGTACTTC
few | TRBJ1-2 | NA | TRBV28 | CASNPEGRLVYGYTF | TGTGCCAGCAACCCGGAGGGCCGGCTAGTCTATGGCTACACCTTC
NA | TRBJ1-2 | NA | TRBV10-3 | CAISDSTNYGYTF | TGTGCCATCAGTGACAGTACGAACTATGGCTACACCTTC
NA | TRBJ2-7 | TRBD1 | TRBV28 | CASTLHGTAYEQYF | TGTGCCAGCACATTACACGGGACAGCCTACGAGCAGTACTTC
NA | TRBJ2-7 | TRBD2 | TRBV10-1 | CASSELPGLAGGPRYEQYF | TGCGCCAGCAGTGAGCTACCGGGACTAGCGGGAGGGCCCCGCTACGAGCAGTACTTC
few | TRBJ2-2 | NA | TRBV7-2 | CASSLAGHSSTGELFF | TGTGCCAGCAGCTTAGCAGGGCACTCAAGCACCGGGGAGCTGTTTTTT
NA | TRBJ2-3 | NA | TRBV19 | CASKMTDTQYF | TGTGCCAGTAAAATGACAGATACGCAGTATTTT
NA | TRBJ1-2 | TRBD1 | TRBV19 | CASRRTGGDYGYTF | TGTGCCAGTAGGCGTACAGGGGGTGACTATGGCTACACCTTC
NA | TRBJ2-7 | NA | TRBV27 | CASRDLASNSYEQYF | TGTGCCAGCAGAGATCTAGCTAGCAACTCCTACGAGCAGTACTTC
NA | TRBJ1-1 | NA | TRBV28 | CASSLMRGVLINTEAFF | TGTGCCAGCAGTTTGATGAGGGGCGTTCTTATTAACACTGAAGCTTTCTTT